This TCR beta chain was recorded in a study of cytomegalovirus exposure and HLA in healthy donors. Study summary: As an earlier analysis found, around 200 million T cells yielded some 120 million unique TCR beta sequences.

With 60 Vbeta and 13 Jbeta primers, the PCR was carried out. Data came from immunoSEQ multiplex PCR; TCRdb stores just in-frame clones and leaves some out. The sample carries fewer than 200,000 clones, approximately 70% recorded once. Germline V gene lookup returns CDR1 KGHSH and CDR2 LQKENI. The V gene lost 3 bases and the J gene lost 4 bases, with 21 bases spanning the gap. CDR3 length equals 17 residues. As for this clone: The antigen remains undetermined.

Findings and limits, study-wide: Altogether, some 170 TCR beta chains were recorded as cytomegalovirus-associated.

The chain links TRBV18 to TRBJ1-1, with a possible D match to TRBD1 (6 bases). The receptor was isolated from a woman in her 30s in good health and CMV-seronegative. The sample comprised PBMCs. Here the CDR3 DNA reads TGTGCCAGCTCACCCGGACAGTGGGAAGTTAGTAGCACTGAAGCTTTCTTT. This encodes CASSPGQWEVSSTEAFF.